A single sample is the source of the 23 T cell receptor beta chains below, sequenced in a study of T cell clonotyping in hematopoietic cell transplantation. Generated by immunoSEQ multiplex PCR, the TCRdb table keeps only in-frame clones and is missing some. Of fewer than 100,000 clones detected, about 96% appear once; the ten largest clones hold roughly 1.8%. Time point here: recipient sample about 28 days before transplant, after cytoreduction. This specimen consisted of peripheral blood mononuclear cells, obtained before stem cell transplant. The origin of the receptors is a woman between 50 and 59 years old with acute myeloid leukemia. Some clones in this sample may be carry-over from other donors' samples.

This rearrangement joins TRBV29-1 to TRBJ1-1; no clear D gene. Germline values: CDR1 SQVTM, CDR2 ANQGSEA. The germline V and J ends were trimmed by 6 bases and 9 bases, with 17 bases remaining between them. This CDR3 contains 12 residues. CDR3 sequence reads: CSVVNSGRKAFF. The CDR3 coding sequence is TGCAGCGTCGTAAACTCCGGACGTAAAGCTTTCTTT.

V and J are TRBV6-5 and TRBJ2-3; D uncertain. The CDR3 covers 15 residues. Trimming stripped 0 bases from V and 0 bases from J, with 7 bases between. Germline lookup yields CDR1 MNHEY and CDR2 SVGAGI. This CDR3 is CASSYSTASTDTQYF. DNA for the CDR3: TGTGCCAGCAGTTACTCGACGGCGAGCACAGATACGCAGTATTTT.

The chain couples TRBV30 to TRBJ1-1, with 7 bases lining up with TRBD1. Germline V gene sequence: CDR1 GTSNPN, CDR2 SVGIG (reference sequence). Trimming cost V 3 bases and J 4 bases; bases outside gene matches: 5. The CDR3 sequence is 13 residues long. The chain's CDR3 is CAWRGQGVTEAFF. The DNA for the CDR3 is TGTGCCTGGAGGGGCCAGGGGGTCACTGAAGCTTTCTTT.

The gene calls are TRBV11-2 and TRBJ2-2; TRBD2 agrees at 8 bases. The V segment lost 0 bases and the J segment 4 bases; nucleotides outside the gene matches: 7. CDR3 length equals 17 residues. Germline V gene sequence: CDR1 SGHAT, CDR2 FQNNGV. CDR3 sequence (DNA): TGTGCCAGCAGCTTAGATGGAACGGGAGGGATCACCGGGGAGCTGTTTTTT. Its protein product is CASSLDGTGGITGELFF.

V gene TRBV7-3 combines with J gene TRBJ1-5; maybe TRBD1 (6 bases). Per germline, CDR1 SGHTA and CDR2 FQGTGA. Deletions cut 5 bases from V and 4 bases from J, with 12 bases between. CDR3 size: 14 residues. CDR3 amino acids: CASSAQGGNQPQHF. The CDR3 nucleotides read TGTGCCAGCAGCGCACAGGGAGGGAATCAGCCCCAGCATTTT.

This chain joins TRBV6-5 and TRBJ1-6; unclear D gene. V lost 2 bases and J 10 bases, leaving 12 bases between the germline ends. Germline-derived CDR1 and CDR2 are MNHEY and SVGAGI. The CDR3 is 14 residues long. The CDR3 protein is CASSYPDPGSPLHF. The CDR3 DNA reads TGTGCCAGCAGTTACCCGGACCCGGGATCACCCCTCCACTTT.

The chain couples TRBV6-1 to TRBJ1-5, with 9 bases fitting TRBD1. Trimming at V came to 8 bases and at J to 6 bases, leaving 2 bases not matched to a gene. In germline, CDR1 is MNHNS, CDR2 SASEGT. The CDR3 runs 12 residues. In DNA form, the CDR3 reads TGTGCCAGCGGACAGGGGAGTCAGCCCCAGCATTTT. It yields the protein CASGQGSQPQHF.

The chain combines TRBV7-2 with TRBJ2-2; 9 bases are shared with TRBD2. Germline lookup yields CDR1 SGHTA and CDR2 FQGNSA. Losses at the gene ends were 3 bases for V and 0 bases for J; bases not matched to a gene: 2. The CDR3 contains 16 residues. CDR3 bases: TGTGCCAGCAGCTTTAGCGGGGGAGCGAACACCGGGGAGCTGTTTTTT. Its protein product is CASSFSGGANTGELFF.

The rearrangement uses TRBV19 and TRBJ2-2, with 8 bases aligning to TRBD1. V shed 3 bases, J shed 4 bases, and the junction held 1 base outside the gene matches. The CDR3 sequence is 14 residues long. Germline V gives CDR1 LNHDA, CDR2 SQIVND (reference sequence). CDR3 coding DNA: TGTGCCAGTAGTATTCAGGGGGCCACCGGGGAGCTGTTTTTT. Its translation is CASSIQGATGELFF.

This clone has only one observation. V and J are TRBV6-5 and TRBJ2-7; possibly TRBD1 for D (6 bases). Trimming took off 6 bases at V and 2 bases at J, with 14 bases between the two ends. Per germline, CDR1 MNHEY and CDR2 SVGAGI. CDR3 size: 14 residues. In DNA form, the CDR3 reads TGTGCCAGCAGGAGGGGGATAGGGACCTACGAGCAGTACTTC. This codes for CASRRGIGTYEQYF.

The chain recombines TRBV27 with TRBJ1-6; no firm D call. The germline V gene encodes CDR1 MNHEY and CDR2 SMNVEV (reference sequence). CDR3 size: 14 residues. V lost 6 bases and J lost 0, with 6 bases in between. DNA for the CDR3: TGTGCCAGCAGCGGGAGCTCCTATAATTCACCCCTCCACTTT. Its translation: CASSGSSYNSPLHF.

The table lists this clone with a count of one. This chain's CDR3 is CASSPAGSGTYNEQFF. Here the CDR3 DNA reads TGTGCCAGCAGCCCCGCGGGTAGCGGAACCTACAATGAGCAGTTCTTC. The chain carries TRBV28 and TRBJ2-1; a possible D gene is TRBD2 (6 bases). V lost 6 bases and J lost 2, with 17 bases in between. Germline assignment: CDR1 MDHEN and CDR2 SYDVKM. The CDR3 consists of 16 residues.

The gene calls are TRBV6-5 and TRBJ2-1; D uncertain. The CDR3 length is 14 residues. Looked up from germline, CDR1 is MNHEY and CDR2 is SVGAGI. Deletions cut 5 bases from V and 6 bases from J, with 14 bases between. DNA for the CDR3: TGTGCCAGCAGTCCTCGGAGCGTCGGCAATGAGCAGTTCTTC. Encoded protein: CASSPRSVGNEQFF.

The chain employs TRBV20-1 and TRBJ1-1; D ambiguous. This CDR3 has 11 amino acids. CDR1 and CDR2 from the germline V gene are DFQATT and SNEGSKA (reference sequence). V was cut by 1 base and J by 6 bases, with 6 bases left in between. This chain's CDR3 is CSARGRAEAFF. The DNA of the CDR3 is TGCAGTGCTAGAGGCCGAGCTGAAGCTTTCTTT.

The chain links TRBV7-8 to TRBJ2-7, with D possibly matching TRBD1 (5 bases). Germline assignment: CDR1 SGHVS and CDR2 FQNEAQ. This CDR3 comprises 13 residues. V lost 0 bases, J lost 3 bases, and 6 bases lay in between. CDR3 nucleotides: TGTGCCAGCAGCTTAGCGCAGGGCTACGAGCAGTACTTC. This translates into CASSLAQGYEQYF.

This clone is a singleton in its sample. The V call is TRBV27, the J call TRBJ1-5, with D maybe TRBD1 (6 bases). Germline loops: CDR1 MNHEY, CDR2 SMNVEV (reference sequence). The V and J ends lost 8 bases and 0 bases respectively, with 20 bases between them. This CDR3 is 17 amino acids long. CDR3 sequence: CASSPAGAGYSNQPQHF. CDR3 DNA: TGTGCCAGCTCCCCGGCGGGGGCTGGGTATAGCAATCAGCCCCAGCATTTT.

The chain is built from TRBV28 and TRBJ2-7; 10 positions agree with TRBD1. Germline assignment: CDR1 MDHEN and CDR2 SYDVKM. The CDR3 has 15 residues. The trim removed 8 bases at V and 4 bases at J, leaving 11 bases unmatched. DNA of the CDR3: TGTGCCAGCCCACCGACGGGACAGGGGTTTTACGAGCAGTACTTC. It specifies CASPPTGQGFYEQYF. The whole variable domain, filled in from reference TRBV28 and TRBJ2-7, reads DVKVTQSSRYLVKRTGEKVFLECVQDMDHENMFWYRQDPGLGLRLIYFSYDVKMKEKGDIPEGYSVSREKKERFSLILESASTNQTSMYLCASPPTGQGFYEQYFGPGTRLTVT.

The chain recombines TRBV6-5 with TRBJ1-4, with TRBD1 identical over 9 bases. The CDR3 covers 15 residues. Germline values: CDR1 MNHEY, CDR2 SVGAGI. J was trimmed by 4 bases and V by 5 bases; bases with no gene match: 5. Here the CDR3 reads CASSADRGLNEKLFF. The CDR3 nucleotides read TGTGCCAGCAGTGCGGACAGGGGTCTTAATGAAAAACTGTTTTTT.

The chain carries TRBV30 and TRBJ1-2; 8 bases line up with TRBD1. Germline values: CDR1 GTSNPN, CDR2 SVGIG (reference sequence). J lost 4 bases, V lost 3 bases, and 4 bases had no gene match. The length of the CDR3 is 13 residues. This CDR3 reads CAWRDRVFYGYTF. The CDR3 DNA is TGTGCCTGGAGGGACAGGGTTTTCTATGGCTACACCTTC.

CDR3 in DNA: TGTGCCAGCAGTGAATACCCGAGAGGAGCTTTCTTT. Translating it yields CASSEYPRGAFF. The V and J genes are TRBV6-1 and TRBJ1-1; D gene ambiguous. Germline assignment: CDR1 MNHNS and CDR2 SASEGT. The CDR3 consists of 12 residues. V shed 2 bases and J shed 10 bases, with 11 bases lying between them.

The V gene is TRBV2, the J gene TRBJ2-2; D possibly corresponds to TRBD2 (6 bases). This CDR3 is 15 amino acids long. Germline V CDR1 and CDR2: SNHLY, FYNNEI. Trimming pared 3 bases from V and 5 bases from J, leaving 13 bases between. CDR3 amino acids: CASSDGRAGTGELFF. CDR3 in DNA: TGTGCCAGCAGTGATGGCAGGGCGGGGACCGGGGAGCTGTTTTTT.

This chain uses TRBV19 with TRBJ2-5, with D perhaps TRBD1 (6 bases). The J call may be incorrect, as the DNA end agrees better with TRBJ2-7. Germline V lookup: CDR1 LNHDA, CDR2 SQIVND (reference sequence). The CDR3 totals 13 residues. CDR3 in amino acids: CASSNRAGYEQYF. Here the CDR3 DNA reads TGTGCCAGTAGTAACAGGGCCGGCTACGAGCAGTACTTC.

The chain joins TRBV6-1 to TRBJ1-2; D gene unclear. Germline V gene lookup returns CDR1 MNHNS and CDR2 SASEGT. The CDR3 sequence is 15 residues long. The V end lost 6 bases, the J end lost 1 base, and 15 bases lay between the germline ends. This CDR3 reads CASRPTGRRNYGYTF. The CDR3 DNA is TGTGCCAGCAGGCCCACCGGGAGGCGTAACTATGGCTACACCTTC.